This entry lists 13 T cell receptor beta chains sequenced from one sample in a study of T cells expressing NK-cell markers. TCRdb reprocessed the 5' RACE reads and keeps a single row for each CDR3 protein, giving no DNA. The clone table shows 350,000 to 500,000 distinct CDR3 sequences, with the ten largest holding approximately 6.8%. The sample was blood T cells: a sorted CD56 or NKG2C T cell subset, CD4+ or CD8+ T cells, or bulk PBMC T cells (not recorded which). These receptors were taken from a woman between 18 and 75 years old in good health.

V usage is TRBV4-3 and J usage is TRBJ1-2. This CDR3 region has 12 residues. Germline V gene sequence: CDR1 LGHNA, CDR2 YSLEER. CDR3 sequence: CASSQGVSGWTF.

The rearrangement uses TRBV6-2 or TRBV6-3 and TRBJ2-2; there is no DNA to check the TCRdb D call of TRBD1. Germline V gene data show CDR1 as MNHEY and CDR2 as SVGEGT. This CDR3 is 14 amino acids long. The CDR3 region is CASGANRGTGELFF.

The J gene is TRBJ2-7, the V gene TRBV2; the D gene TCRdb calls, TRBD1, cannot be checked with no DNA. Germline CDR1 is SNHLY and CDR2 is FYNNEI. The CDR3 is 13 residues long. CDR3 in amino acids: CASTSGTVGQEYF. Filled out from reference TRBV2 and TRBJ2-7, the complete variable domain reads EPEVTQTPSHQVTQMGQEVILRCVPISNHLYFYWYRQILGQKVEFLVSFYNNEISEKSEIFDDQFSVERPDGSNFTLKIRSTKLEDSAMYFCASTSGTVGQEYFGPGTRLTVT.

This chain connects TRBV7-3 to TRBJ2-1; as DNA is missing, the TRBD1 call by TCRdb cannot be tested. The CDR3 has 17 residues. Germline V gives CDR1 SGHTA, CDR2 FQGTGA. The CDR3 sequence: CASSLNQGWGSYNEQFF. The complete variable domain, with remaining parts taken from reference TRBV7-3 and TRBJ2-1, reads GAGVSQTPSNKVTEKGKYVELRCDPISGHTALYWYRQSLGQGPEFLIYFQGTGAADDSGLPNDRFFAVRPEGSVSTLKIQRTERGDSAVYLCASSLNQGWGSYNEQFFGPGTRLTVL.

This CDR3 is CASSEADSYNEKLFF. The chain recombines TRBV2 with TRBJ1-4; with no DNA, the TCRdb D assignment of TRBD1 cannot be verified. Looked up from germline, CDR1 is SNHLY and CDR2 is FYNNEI. The CDR3 covers 15 residues.

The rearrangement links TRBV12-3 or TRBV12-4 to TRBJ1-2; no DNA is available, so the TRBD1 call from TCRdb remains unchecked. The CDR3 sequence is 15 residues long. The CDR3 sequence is CASRPPGQGFRGYTF.

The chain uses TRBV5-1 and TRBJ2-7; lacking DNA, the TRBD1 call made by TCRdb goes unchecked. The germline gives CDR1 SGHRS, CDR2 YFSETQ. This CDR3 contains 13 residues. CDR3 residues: CASSLLTGDEQYF.

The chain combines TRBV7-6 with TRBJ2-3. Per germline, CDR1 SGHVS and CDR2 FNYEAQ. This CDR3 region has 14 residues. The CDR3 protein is CASSLAQATDTQYF.

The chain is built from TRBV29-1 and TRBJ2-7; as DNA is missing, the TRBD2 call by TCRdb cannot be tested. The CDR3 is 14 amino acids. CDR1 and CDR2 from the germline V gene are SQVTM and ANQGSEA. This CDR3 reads CSAIAGVDSYEQYF.

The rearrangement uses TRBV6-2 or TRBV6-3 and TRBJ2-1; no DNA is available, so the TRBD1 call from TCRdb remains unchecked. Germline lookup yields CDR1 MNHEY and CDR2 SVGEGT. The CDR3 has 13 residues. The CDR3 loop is CASAWTIYNEQFF.

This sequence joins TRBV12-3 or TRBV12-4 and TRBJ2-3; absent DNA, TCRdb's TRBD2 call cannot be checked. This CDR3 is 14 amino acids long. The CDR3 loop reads CASSPSWSLRAQYF.

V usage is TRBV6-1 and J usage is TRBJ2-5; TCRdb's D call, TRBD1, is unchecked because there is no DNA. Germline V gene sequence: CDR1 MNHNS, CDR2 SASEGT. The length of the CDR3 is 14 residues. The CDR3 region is CASRTGTTEETQYF.

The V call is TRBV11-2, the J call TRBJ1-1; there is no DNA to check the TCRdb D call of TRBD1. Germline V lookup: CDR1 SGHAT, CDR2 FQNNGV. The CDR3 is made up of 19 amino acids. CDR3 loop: CASSLNWRAAKGGGTEAFF.